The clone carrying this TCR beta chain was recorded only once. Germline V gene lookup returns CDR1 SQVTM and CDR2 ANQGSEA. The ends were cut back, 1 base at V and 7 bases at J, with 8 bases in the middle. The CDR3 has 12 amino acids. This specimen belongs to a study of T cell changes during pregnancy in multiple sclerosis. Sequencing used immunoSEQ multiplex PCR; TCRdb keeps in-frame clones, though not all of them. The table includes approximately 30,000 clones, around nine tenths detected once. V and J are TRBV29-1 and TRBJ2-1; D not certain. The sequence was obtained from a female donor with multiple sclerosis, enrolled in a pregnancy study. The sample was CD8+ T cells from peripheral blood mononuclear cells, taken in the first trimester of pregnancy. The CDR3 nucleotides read TGCAGCGTTGAAGTTTTGAGGAATGAGCAGTTCTTC. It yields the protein CSVEVLRNEQFF.